Following are 16 T cell receptor beta chains from one sample sequenced in a study of blood T cell repertoires in COVID-19. Generated by immunoSEQ multiplex PCR, the TCRdb table keeps only in-frame clones and is missing some. This sample has approximately 150,000 clones, with roughly 88% found just once. The sample comprised peripheral blood. These receptor sequences come from a man between 65 and 79 years old with active COVID-19.

In its sample, this clone is medium-sized. The chain uses TRBV7-7 and TRBJ2-5, with 8 bases identical to TRBD1. The junction had 10 bases not matched to a gene; V was cut back by 5 bases and J by 5 bases. The length of the CDR3 is 15 residues. CDR1 and CDR2 from the germline V gene are SSHAT and FNYEAQ (reference sequence). The CDR3 nucleotides are TGTGCCAGCAGCCCGTTGACAGGGGACGCGGAGACCCAGTACTTC. Its translation: CASSPLTGDAETQYF.

The table lists this clone with a few counts. The chain combines TRBV5-1 with TRBJ1-1; D possibly corresponds to TRBD1 (6 bases). Germline-derived CDR1 and CDR2 are SGHRS and YFSETQ. V gave up 0 bases and J gave up 6 bases, with 18 bases separating them. The CDR3 covers 16 residues. The CDR3 loop is CASSLATTGRIAEAFF. The CDR3 DNA reads TGCGCCAGCAGCTTGGCCACGACAGGTCGGATCGCTGAAGCTTTCTTT.

The chain carries TRBV5-1 and TRBJ2-1; 10 positions agree with TRBD2. CDR3 length equals 17 residues. Germline V CDR1 and CDR2: SGHRS, YFSETQ. V was pared by 2 bases and J by 7 bases, with 12 bases of the junction left unmatched. The CDR3 nucleotides are TGCGCCAGCAGCTTCCGTCCCTCTAGCGGGAGAGGGAATGAGCAGTTCTTC. Amino acid sequence: CASSFRPSSGRGNEQFF.

This rearrangement joins TRBV19 to TRBJ1-5; possibly TRBD1 for D (6 bases). CDR3 length: 16 amino acids. The V gene's germline CDR1 is LNHDA and CDR2 SQIVND (reference sequence). V was cut by 3 bases and J by 7 bases, with 19 bases left in between. The CDR3 coding sequence is TGTGCCAGTAGTATGAAGGGATTCAGGGGCCCCCAGCCCCAGCATTTT. Translation: CASSMKGFRGPQPQHF.

The rearrangement joins TRBV5-1 to TRBJ1-4; 7 nucleotides agree with TRBD1. V lost 0 bases to trimming and J lost 8 bases; unmatched junction nucleotides: 7. Germline V gene data show CDR1 as SGHRS and CDR2 as YFSETQ. This CDR3 comprises 15 residues. CDR3: CASSLGGRGREKLFF. CDR3 bases: TGCGCCAGCAGCTTGGGGGGCAGGGGGAGAGAAAAACTGTTTTTT.

V is TRBV9 and J is TRBJ2-7; D is unclear. The CDR3 is 13 residues long. Germline CDR1 is SGDLS and CDR2 is YYNGEE. V lost 0 bases and J lost 3, with 7 bases in between. The CDR3 reads CASSVEPYYEQYF. The CDR3 nucleotides read TGTGCCAGCAGCGTAGAACCCTACTACGAGCAGTACTTC.

The chain carries TRBV2 and TRBJ1-2; the D gene is possibly TRBD1 (6 bases). V lost 7 bases to trimming and J lost 4 bases, with 13 bases between them. The V gene's germline CDR1 is SNHLY and CDR2 FYNNEI. The CDR3 consists of 13 residues. The CDR3 DNA follows: TGTGCCAGCACCGCGGACAGTTCCTATGGCTACACCTTC. Protein sequence: CASTADSSYGYTF.

This rearrangement joins TRBV7-2 to TRBJ1-2; D possibly corresponds to TRBD1 (5 bases). The CDR3 runs to 14 residues. Germline V gene sequence: CDR1 SGHTA, CDR2 FQGNSA. V lost 7 bases, J lost 3 bases, and 15 bases lay in between. DNA for the CDR3: TGTGCCAGCAACACGGGAGGGGCCTACTATGGCTACACCTTC. Translated, it gives CASNTGGAYYGYTF.

The chain links TRBV28 to TRBJ2-7, with D maybe TRBD1 (5 bases). The CDR3 consists of 16 residues. Trimming cost V 1 base and J 1 base, with 14 bases left between them. CDR1 is MDHEN, CDR2 SYDVKM, per germline. The DNA for the CDR3 is TGTGCCAGCAGTTTATTAATGGGGCAGAAATCCTACGAGCAGTACTTC. The encoded protein is CASSLLMGQKSYEQYF.

The chain's CDR3 is CASSYSRASERQYF. CDR3 sequence (DNA): TGTGCCAGCAGTTACTCGAGGGCGTCAGAAAGGCAGTACTTC. This chain connects TRBV6-6 to TRBJ2-7; tentative D call: TRBD2 (5 bases). Germline CDR1 and CDR2: MNHNY and SVGAGI (reference sequence). This CDR3 spans 14 amino acids. The germline V and J ends were trimmed by 0 bases and 9 bases, with 15 bases remaining between them.

This chain uses TRBV19 with TRBJ1-1, with D maybe TRBD1 (5 bases). Per the germline V gene, CDR1 is LNHDA and CDR2 is SQIVND (reference sequence). Trimming took off 3 bases at V and 9 bases at J, with 14 bases between the two ends. The CDR3 runs to 13 residues. The CDR3 DNA sequence: TGTGCCAGTAGTATTGGGGGGACGGGAAAAGCTTTCTTT. This gives the protein CASSIGGTGKAFF. Variable domain in full (rest from reference TRBV19 and TRBJ1-1): DGGITQSPKYLFRKEGQNVTLSCEQNLNHDAMYWYRQDPGQGLRLIYYSQIVNDFQKGDIAEGYSVSREKKESFPLTVTSAQKNPTAFYLCASSIGGTGKAFFGQGTRLTVV.

With regard to this clone: The junction does not match germline at one end; this may be a read error. The rearrangement uses TRBV9 and TRBJ1-2; the D gene is possibly TRBD1 (5 bases). This CDR3 contains 12 residues. Germline-derived CDR1 and CDR2 are SGDLS and YYNGEE. The CDR3 bases are TGTGCCAGCCATAGCAGGGAGGGCGGCTACATCTTC. Protein product: CASHSREGGYIF.

A few counts support this clone. The chain carries TRBV5-1 and TRBJ2-7; 7 bases map to TRBD2. Germline V gives CDR1 SGHRS, CDR2 YFSETQ. J gave up 7 bases and V 0 bases, and 13 bases lay outside the gene matches. This CDR3 has 16 residues. The CDR3 protein is CASSLGLQAGAGEQYF. CDR3 sequence (DNA): TGCGCCAGCAGCTTGGGCCTTCAGGCGGGAGCGGGAGAGCAGTACTTC.

The chain couples TRBV2 to TRBJ2-7, with TRBD1 identical over 7 bases. This CDR3 region has 14 residues. Germline CDR1 SNHLY, CDR2 FYNNEI. The V and J ends lost 6 bases and 4 bases, in that order; junction bases with no gene match: 9. CDR3 residues: CASRERQGMYEQYF. The CDR3 coding sequence is TGTGCCAGCAGAGAGAGACAGGGCATGTACGAGCAGTACTTC.

The chain couples TRBV28 to TRBJ2-1; TRBD1 matches 7 bases. The CDR3 has 14 residues. The germline V gene encodes CDR1 MDHEN and CDR2 SYDVKM. The V and J ends lost 5 bases and 1 base, in that order; junction bases with no gene match: 2. The CDR3 nucleotides are TGTGCCAGCAGTCCGACAGGGTCCTACAATGAGCAGTTCTTC. Protein product: CASSPTGSYNEQFF.

The genes are TRBV9 and TRBJ1-1, with TRBD1 as a possible D gene (5 bases). CDR1 is SGDLS, CDR2 YYNGEE, per germline. The ends were cut back, 0 bases at V and 3 bases at J, with 15 bases in the middle. The CDR3 has 16 residues. DNA for the CDR3: TGTGCCAGCAGCGTAGTCTTAAGGGGTAGGGACACTGAAGCTTTCTTT. Its protein product is CASSVVLRGRDTEAFF. The whole variable domain, remainder taken from reference TRBV9 and TRBJ1-1, is DSGVTQTPKHLITATGQRVTLRCSPRSGDLSVYWYQQSLDQGLQFLIQYYNGEERAKGNILERFSAQQFPDLHSELNLSSLELGDSALYFCASSVVLRGRDTEAFFGQGTRLTVV.